Each of the 19 T cell receptor beta chains below was sequenced from the same sample in a study of beta chain features in type 1 diabetes. The study, taken as a whole, reports: Shortening of TCRB CDR3s, moderate but significant, appeared in all four CD4+ subsets of Type 1 diabetes patients.

Their specific antigens are unknown. The whole isolated RNA underwent reverse transcription, so sequencing captured expressed TCRB transcripts. Sequencing was performed with immunoSEQ multiplex PCR; in TCRdb, only in-frame clones are kept and a portion is missing. The data show more than 95,000 clones, 28% seen once. Sequencing was carried out using central memory CD4+ T cells from blood. The source is a woman between 18 and 30 years old with type 1 diabetes.

This clone came up a few times. The gene calls are TRBV6-5 and TRBJ2-1; TRBD2 matches 8 bases. Germline V CDR1 and CDR2: MNHEY, SVGAGI. The CDR3 is made up of 15 amino acids. Trimming at V came to 6 bases and at J to 6 bases, leaving 10 bases not matched to a gene. The DNA for the CDR3 is TGTGCCAGCAGCCCCGCGGGAGGCCCCGGCAATGAGCAGTTCTTC. Protein sequence: CASSPAGGPGNEQFF.

This rearrangement joins TRBV6-5 to TRBJ1-2, with D possibly TRBD1 on 6 matching bases. CDR3 length: 14 amino acids. V gave up 6 bases and J gave up 5 bases, with 16 bases separating them. Looked up from germline, CDR1 is MNHEY and CDR2 is SVGAGI. CDR3 DNA: TGTGCCAGCAGCCCGCGTGCCAGGGGTTATGGCTACACCTTC. Translation: CASSPRARGYGYTF.

V gene TRBV5-6 combines with J gene TRBJ2-7; D call uncertain. CDR3 length: 13 amino acids. The V end was cut by 0 bases, the J end by 6 bases, with 10 bases between. Germline-derived CDR1 and CDR2 are SGHDT and YYEEEE. CDR3 protein: CASSLGPRSEQYF. The CDR3 bases are TGTGCCAGCAGCTTGGGGCCACGCTCCGAGCAGTACTTC.

On this clone: The junction shows a germline mismatch at one end, possibly a read error. This sequence joins TRBV9 and TRBJ1-2; 7 nucleotides agree with TRBD1. Looked up from germline, CDR1 is SGDLS and CDR2 is YYNGEE. The CDR3 loop spans 14 amino acids. The CDR3 DNA reads TGTGCCAGCAGCCCCCAACAGGGGAACTATGGCCACACCTTC. Translated, it gives CASSPQQGNYGHTF.

This rearrangement joins TRBV28 to TRBJ1-1; D gene unclear. This CDR3 spans 11 amino acids. V was cut by 10 bases and J by 6 bases, with 12 bases left in between. Per the germline V gene, CDR1 is MDHEN and CDR2 is SYDVKM. For the CDR3, the DNA is TGTGCCACCACCATGAGCGCTGAAGCTTTCTTT. This codes for CATTMSAEAFF.

The chain carries TRBV2 and TRBJ2-1, with TRBD2 identical over 9 bases. This CDR3 has 14 residues. Germline trimming cut 5 bases from V and 4 bases from J; bases unmatched to any gene: 3. Germline V gene data show CDR1 as SNHLY and CDR2 as FYNNEI. The CDR3 DNA follows: TGTGCCAGCAGTAGCGGGGGGTTTTACAATGAGCAGTTCTTC. Residues: CASSSGGFYNEQFF.

This clone was seen a handful of times. The chain joins TRBV19 to TRBJ2-7; TRBD2 agrees at 11 bases. CDR3 length: 15 residues. The J segment lost 3 bases and the V segment lost 7 bases, leaving 8 bases of the junction unmatched. CDR1 is LNHDA and CDR2 is SQIVND in the germline V gene (reference sequence). CDR3 region: CASTLTSGSFYEQYF. DNA for the CDR3: TGTGCCAGTACCCTTACTAGCGGGAGTTTCTACGAGCAGTACTTC.

This chain connects TRBV4-1 to TRBJ2-1; 11 nucleotides match TRBD1. J was trimmed by 0 bases and V by 1 base; bases with no gene match: 8. CDR1 and CDR2 from the germline V gene are MGHRA and YSYEKL. CDR3 length: 19 residues. The CDR3 nucleotides are TGCGCCAGCAGCCAAGTATTCGGGACAGGGGGGCGCTCCTACAATGAGCAGTTCTTC. Protein product: CASSQVFGTGGRSYNEQFF.

This sequence joins TRBV5-4 and TRBJ1-3, with a weak D call TRBD1 (6 bases). The CDR3 sequence is 15 residues long. The germline V gene has CDR1 SGHNT and CDR2 YYREEE (reference sequence). Trimming removed 0 bases from V and 4 bases from J, with 11 bases in between. CDR3 nucleotide sequence: TGTGCCAGCAGCTTGGAACAGGGTAACGGAAACACCATATATTTT. Amino acids: CASSLEQGNGNTIYF.

This clone was seen just once. V gene TRBV16 combines with J gene TRBJ1-5; the D gene is possibly TRBD1 (5 bases). With 0 bases removed from V and 5 bases from J, the gap between germline ends came to 5 bases. The V gene's germline CDR1 is KGHSY and CDR2 FQNENV. The CDR3 loop spans 13 amino acids. CDR3 region: CASSQSGDQPQHF. Here the CDR3 DNA reads TGTGCCAGCAGCCAATCAGGGGATCAGCCCCAGCATTTT.

The chain employs TRBV11-2 and TRBJ1-5; weak D call: TRBD1 (6 bases). Germline CDR1 reads SGHAT; CDR2 reads FQNNGV. Trimming shortened V by 5 bases and J by 0 bases, and 11 bases separated the two germline ends. The CDR3 extends over 15 amino acids. The CDR3, as DNA: TGTGCCAGCAGCCCAGGGGCTTATAGCAATCAGCCCCAGCATTTT. As protein: CASSPGAYSNQPQHF.

This clone was counted between two and nine times. CDR3 DNA sequence: TGCAGTGCTAGAAGGGGTGGCGAGCAGTACTTC. Protein sequence: CSARRGGEQYF. The genes are TRBV20-1 and TRBJ2-7, with D possibly TRBD1 on 5 matching bases. Germline assignment: CDR1 DFQATT and CDR2 SNEGSKA (reference sequence). The germline V and J ends were trimmed by 2 bases and 6 bases, with 8 bases remaining between them. CDR3 length: 11 amino acids.

This chain links TRBV19 with TRBJ2-3, with a tentative D call TRBD2 (5 bases). Germline CDR1 and CDR2: LNHDA and SQIVND (reference sequence). CDR3 length equals 14 residues. V gave up 6 bases and J gave up 6 bases, with 16 bases separating them. CDR3 nucleotides: TGTGCCAGTAGCCATGGCGCGGGTGAGGATACGCAGTATTTT. It codes for CASSHGAGEDTQYF.

This clone was counted between two and nine times. The chain joins TRBV5-1 to TRBJ2-2; D might be TRBD2 (6 bases). Trimming cost V 5 bases and J 0 bases, with 11 bases left between them. The CDR3 is 15 amino acids. Per germline, CDR1 SGHRS and CDR2 YFSETQ. As DNA, the CDR3 is TGCGCCAGCAGAGAATCGGGAGCGAACACCGGGGAGCTGTTTTTT. Its protein is CASRESGANTGELFF.

The chain links TRBV5-1 to TRBJ2-5, with 11 bases aligning to TRBD2. CDR3 length: 14 amino acids. CDR1 and CDR2 from the germline V gene are SGHRS and YFSETQ. Germline trimming cut 0 bases from V and 5 bases from J; bases unmatched to any gene: 0. CDR3 DNA sequence: TGCGCCAGCAGCTTGGCTAGCGGGAGGGAGACCCAGTACTTC. Translation gives CASSLASGRETQYF.

The chain uses TRBV18 and TRBJ2-5; TRBD2 agrees at 9 bases. J gave up 5 bases and V 0 bases, and 7 bases lay outside the gene matches. The germline V gene encodes CDR1 KGHSH and CDR2 LQKENI. The CDR3 spans 16 residues. The CDR3 DNA is TGTGCCAGCTCACCACCCGCTAGCGGGATCGCTGAGACCCAGTACTTC. Amino acid sequence: CASSPPASGIAETQYF.

The gene calls are TRBV5-4 and TRBJ1-2, with D possibly matching TRBD1 (5 bases). The CDR3 has 13 residues. Trimming took off 0 bases at V and 7 bases at J, with 10 bases between the two ends. In germline, CDR1 is SGHNT, CDR2 YYREEE (reference sequence). CDR3 DNA: TGTGCCAGCAGCTTGGAGCAGGGCAGTGGCTACACCTTC. It translates to CASSLEQGSGYTF. The variable domain in full, completed from reference TRBV5-4 and TRBJ1-2, reads ETGVTQSPTHLIKTRGQQVTLRCSSQSGHNTVSWYQQALGQGPQFIFQYYREEENGRGNFPPRFSGLQFPNYSSELNVNALELDDSALYLCASSLEQGSGYTFGSGTRLTVV.

This clone is a singleton in its sample. This chain connects TRBV5-8 to TRBJ2-6, with D perhaps TRBD1 (5 bases). There are 17 residues in the CDR3. Germline lookup yields CDR1 SGHTS and CDR2 YDEGEE. Trimming pared 0 bases from V and 0 bases from J, leaving 10 bases between. Here the CDR3 reads CASSLVDSSSGANVLTF. CDR3 nucleotide sequence: TGTGCCAGCAGCTTGGTAGACAGCAGCTCTGGGGCCAACGTCCTGACTTTC. Looking up the rest from reference TRBV5-8 and TRBJ2-6 gives the full variable domain: EAGVTQSPTHLIKTRGQQATLRCSPISGHTSVYWYQQALGLGLQFLLWYDEGEERNRGNFPPRFSGRQFPNYSSELNVNALELEDSALYLCASSLVDSSSGANVLTFGAGSRLTVL.

The chain joins TRBV5-4 to TRBJ2-3, with D possibly TRBD1 on 5 matching bases. This CDR3 comprises 15 residues. CDR1 and CDR2 (germline): SGHNT, YYREEE (reference sequence). The V end was cut by 4 bases, the J end by 2 bases, with 14 bases between. In nucleotides, the CDR3 is TGTGCCAGCAGCGGTAGGAATGGGGCCACAGATACGCAGTATTTT. It codes for CASSGRNGATDTQYF.